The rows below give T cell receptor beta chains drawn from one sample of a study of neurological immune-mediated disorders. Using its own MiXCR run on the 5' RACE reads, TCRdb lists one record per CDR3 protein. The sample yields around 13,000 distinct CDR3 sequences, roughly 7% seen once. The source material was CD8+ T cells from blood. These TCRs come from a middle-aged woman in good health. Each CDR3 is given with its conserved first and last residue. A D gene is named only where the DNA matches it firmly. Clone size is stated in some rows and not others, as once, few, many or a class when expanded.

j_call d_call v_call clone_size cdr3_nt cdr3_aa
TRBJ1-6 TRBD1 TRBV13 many TGTGCCAGCAGCTTAGGGACAGGGGATTCACCCCTCCACTTT CASSLGTGDSPLHF
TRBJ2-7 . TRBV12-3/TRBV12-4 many TGTGCCAGCAGCCGTGGGACCAAGACCTACGAGCAGTACTTC CASSRGTKTYEQYF
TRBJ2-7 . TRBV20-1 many TGCAGTGCTACCGCCCTTAATCAGAAATCCTACGAGCAGTACTTC CSATALNQKSYEQYF
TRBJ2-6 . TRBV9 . TGTGCCAGCAGCGGGGCGGGGTCTTGGGCCAACGTCCTGACTTTC CASSGAGSWANVLTF
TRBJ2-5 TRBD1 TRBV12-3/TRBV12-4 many TGTGCCAGCAGACCTCCCGACAGGGTGGTGGAGACCCAGTACTTC CASRPPDRVVETQYF
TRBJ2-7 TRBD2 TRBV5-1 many TGCGCCAGCAGCTTGCCGGCTAGCGGGGGGGCCTACGAGCAGTACTTC CASSLPASGGAYEQYF
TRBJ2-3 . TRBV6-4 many TGTGCCAGCAGTGACGGGAGCGCAGATACGCAGTATTTT CASSDGSADTQYF
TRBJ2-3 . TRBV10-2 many TGCGCCAGCAGTGAGAATGTAGATACGCAGTATTTT CASSENVDTQYF
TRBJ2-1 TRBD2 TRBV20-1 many TGCAGTGCTAGAGATCTCGGCGGGAGGACCATTTCAGCGTCCTACAATGAGCAGTTCTTC CSARDLGGRTISASYNEQFF
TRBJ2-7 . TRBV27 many TGTGCCAGCAGTTTAACTGTCACCCCGGGACATCCGATGGGTGAGCAGTACTTC CASSLTVTPGHPMGEQYF
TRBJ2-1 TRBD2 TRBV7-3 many TGTGCCAGCAGCTTAGGAGCGGGGGGGACTGAGCAGTTCTTC CASSLGAGGTEQFF